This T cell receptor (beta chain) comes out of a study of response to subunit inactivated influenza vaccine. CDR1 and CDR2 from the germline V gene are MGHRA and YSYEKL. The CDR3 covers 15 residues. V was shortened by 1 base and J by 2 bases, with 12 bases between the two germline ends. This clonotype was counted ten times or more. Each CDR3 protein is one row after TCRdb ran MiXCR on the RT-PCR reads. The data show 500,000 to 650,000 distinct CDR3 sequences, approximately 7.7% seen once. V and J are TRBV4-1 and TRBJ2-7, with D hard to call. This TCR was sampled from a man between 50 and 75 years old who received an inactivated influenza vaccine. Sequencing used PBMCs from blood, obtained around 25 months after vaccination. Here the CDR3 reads CASSQAYGDAYEQYF. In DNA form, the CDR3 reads TGCGCCAGCAGCCAAGCTTACGGCGACGCCTACGAGCAGTACTTC.